Listed here is a single TCR beta chain. This specimen belongs to a study of T cell responses to AZD1222 COVID-19 vaccine. Libraries were prepared by immunoSEQ multiplex PCR; TCRdb keeps only in-frame clonotypes and omits some of them. The sample yields more than 120,000 clones, 85% to 90% seen once. The sample here was peripheral blood, taken 28 days after the second AZD1222 dose. This clonotype originated in an adult who received the AZD1222 COVID-19 vaccine.

The CDR3 coding sequence is TGCGCCAGCAGCTCTACCGGGTTTGGAAGTGCTAAAGCTTTCTTT. This translates into CASSSTGFGSAKAFF. The chain uses TRBV5-1 and TRBJ1-1; D unclear. V lost 3 bases and J lost 9, with 21 bases in between. This CDR3 is built from 15 residues. CDR1 is SGHRS, CDR2 YFSETQ, per germline.